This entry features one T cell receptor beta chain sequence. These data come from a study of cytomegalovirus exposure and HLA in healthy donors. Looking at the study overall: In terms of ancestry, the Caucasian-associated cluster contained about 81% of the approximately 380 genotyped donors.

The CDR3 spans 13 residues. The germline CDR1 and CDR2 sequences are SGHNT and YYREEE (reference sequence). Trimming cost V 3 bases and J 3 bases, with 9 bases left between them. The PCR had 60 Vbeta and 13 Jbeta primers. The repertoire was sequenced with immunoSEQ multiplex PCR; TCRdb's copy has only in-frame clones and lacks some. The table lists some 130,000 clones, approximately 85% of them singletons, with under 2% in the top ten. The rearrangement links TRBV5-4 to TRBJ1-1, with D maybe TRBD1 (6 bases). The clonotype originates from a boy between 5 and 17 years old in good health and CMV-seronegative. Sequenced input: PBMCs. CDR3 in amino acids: CASSSRQDTEAFF. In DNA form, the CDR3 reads TGTGCCAGCAGCTCTCGACAGGACACTGAAGCTTTCTTT.